The source of this T cell receptor (beta chain) is a study of PD-1 blockade in mismatch repair-deficient tumors. The CDR3 length is 14 residues. Germline V lookup: CDR1 SGHTA, CDR2 FQGTGA. The table came from immunoSEQ multiplex PCR; TCRdb's copy has only in-frame clones and leaves some out. The sample has about 66,000 clones, around 73% seen once. A word on this clone: At one end the junction does not follow the germline gene, possibly because of a read error.

Material: peripheral blood, obtained 2 weeks after starting pembrolizumab. The chain joins TRBV7-3 to TRBJ2-3, with TRBD1 as a possible D gene (6 bases). The TCR comes from an adult with mismatch repair-deficient cancer. The CDR3 region is CASSVRGDTNTQYF. The CDR3 DNA sequence: TGTGCCAGCAGCGTTAGAGGGGACACAAATACGCAGTATTTT.